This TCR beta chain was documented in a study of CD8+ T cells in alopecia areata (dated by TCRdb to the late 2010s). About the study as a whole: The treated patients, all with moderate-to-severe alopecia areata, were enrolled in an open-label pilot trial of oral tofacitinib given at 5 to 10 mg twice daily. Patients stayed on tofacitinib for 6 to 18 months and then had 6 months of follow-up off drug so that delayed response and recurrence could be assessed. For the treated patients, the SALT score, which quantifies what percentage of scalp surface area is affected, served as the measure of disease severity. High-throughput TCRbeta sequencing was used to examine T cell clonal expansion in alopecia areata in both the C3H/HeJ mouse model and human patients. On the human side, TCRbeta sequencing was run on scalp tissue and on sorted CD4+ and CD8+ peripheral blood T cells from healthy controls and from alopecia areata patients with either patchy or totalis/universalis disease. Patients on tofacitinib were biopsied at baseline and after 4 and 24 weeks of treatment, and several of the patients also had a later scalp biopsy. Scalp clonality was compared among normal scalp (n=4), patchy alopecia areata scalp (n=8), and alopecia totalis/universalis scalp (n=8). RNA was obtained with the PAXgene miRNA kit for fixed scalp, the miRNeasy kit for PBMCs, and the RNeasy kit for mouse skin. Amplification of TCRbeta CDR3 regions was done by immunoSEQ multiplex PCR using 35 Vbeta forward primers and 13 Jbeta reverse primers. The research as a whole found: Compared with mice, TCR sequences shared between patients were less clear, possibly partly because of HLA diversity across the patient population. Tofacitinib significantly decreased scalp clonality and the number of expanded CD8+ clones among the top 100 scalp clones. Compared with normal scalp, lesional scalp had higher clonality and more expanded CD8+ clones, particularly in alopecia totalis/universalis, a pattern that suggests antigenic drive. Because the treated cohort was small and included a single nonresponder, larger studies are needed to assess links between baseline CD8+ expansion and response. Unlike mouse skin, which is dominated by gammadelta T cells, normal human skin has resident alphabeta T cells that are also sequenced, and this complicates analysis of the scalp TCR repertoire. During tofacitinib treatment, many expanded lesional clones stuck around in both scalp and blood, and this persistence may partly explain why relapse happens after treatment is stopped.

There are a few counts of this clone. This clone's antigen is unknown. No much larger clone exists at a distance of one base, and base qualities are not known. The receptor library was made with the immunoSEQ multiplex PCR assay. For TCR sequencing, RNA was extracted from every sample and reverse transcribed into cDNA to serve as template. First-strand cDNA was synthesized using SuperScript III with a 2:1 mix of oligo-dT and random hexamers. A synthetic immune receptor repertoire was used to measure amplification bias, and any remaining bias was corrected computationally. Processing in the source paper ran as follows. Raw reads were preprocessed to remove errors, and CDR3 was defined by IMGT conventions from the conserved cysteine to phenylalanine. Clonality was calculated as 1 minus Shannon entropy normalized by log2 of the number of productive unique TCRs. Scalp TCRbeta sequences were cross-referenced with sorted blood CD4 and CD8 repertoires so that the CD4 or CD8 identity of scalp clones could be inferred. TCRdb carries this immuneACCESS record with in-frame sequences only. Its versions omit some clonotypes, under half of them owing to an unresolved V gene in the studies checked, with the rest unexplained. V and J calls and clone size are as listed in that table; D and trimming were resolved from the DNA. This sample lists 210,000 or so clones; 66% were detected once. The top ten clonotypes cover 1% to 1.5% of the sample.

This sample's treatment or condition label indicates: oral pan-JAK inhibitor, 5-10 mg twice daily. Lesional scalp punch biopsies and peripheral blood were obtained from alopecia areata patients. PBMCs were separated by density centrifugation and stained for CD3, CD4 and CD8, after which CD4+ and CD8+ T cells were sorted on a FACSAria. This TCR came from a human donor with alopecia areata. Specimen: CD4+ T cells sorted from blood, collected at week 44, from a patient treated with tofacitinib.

The DNA sequence follows: TGTGCCAGCAGCTTCAAAACAGGGGATCAGCCCCAGCATTTT. Its translation reads: CASSFKTGDQPQHF. The chain is made from TRBV6-5 and TRBJ1-5, with 7 junctional bases fitting TRBD1. CDR1 and CDR2, looked up from the germline V gene, are MNHEY and SVGAGI. V trim: 6 bases; J trim: 5 bases; unmatched bases: 7. The CDR3 covers 14 residues, taking in both the cysteine and the phenylalanine. Only CDR3 DNA is held: 42 bases, read in frame from base 1.